Listed here are 11 T cell receptor beta chains from one sample, sequenced in a study of blood T cell repertoires in COVID-19. This table comes from immunoSEQ multiplex PCR, and its TCRdb copy is limited to in-frame clones, with some not included. The sample holds some 450,000 clones; 85% to 90% are singletons and the top ten take 0.8% to 0.85%. The sequencing input was peripheral blood. The receptors derive from a man in his late teens or twenties with COVID-19, enrolled during active disease.

In its sample, this clone was seen once. The CDR3 DNA is TGTGCCAGCAGCTCGGAGGCCTACGAGCAGTACTTC. Translating gives CASSSEAYEQYF. The chain recombines TRBV7-6 with TRBJ2-7, with D perhaps matching TRBD2 (5 bases). Deletions cut 4 bases from V and 2 bases from J, with 6 bases between. In germline, CDR1 is SGHVS, CDR2 FNYEAQ. This CDR3 contains 12 residues.

A single count supports this clone. CDR3 nucleotide sequence: TGTGCCAGCAGCCTTAGCGGCGCTAGCACAGATACGCAGTATTTT. Encoded protein: CASSLSGASTDTQYF. V and J are TRBV4-2 and TRBJ2-3; D is possibly TRBD2 (6 bases). The ends were cut back, 4 bases at V and 0 bases at J, with 11 bases in the middle. CDR1 is LGHNA and CDR2 is YNFKEQ in the germline V gene. There are 15 residues in the CDR3.

This clone was counted a single time. The chain recombines TRBV6-5 with TRBJ2-3, with 12 bases aligning to TRBD1. From germline, CDR1 is MNHEY and CDR2 SVGAGI. CDR3 size: 12 residues. Trimming removed 8 bases from V and 11 bases from J; junction bases left unmatched: 5. The chain's CDR3 is CASGTGGFQQYF. The CDR3 nucleotides read TGTGCCAGCGGGACAGGGGGCTTTCAGCAGTATTTT.

This chain's CDR3 is CASSETGDEQFF. DNA of the CDR3: TGTGCCAGCAGTGAAACAGGGGATGAGCAGTTCTTC. The chain joins TRBV25-1 to TRBJ2-1; 7 nucleotides agree with TRBD1. CDR1 is MGHDK, CDR2 SYGVNS, per germline. Trimming cost V 2 bases and J 8 bases; bases outside gene matches: 0. The CDR3 is 12 residues long.

CDR3 DNA: TGTGCCAGTAGTCCACACCACACAGGGGACCAGTACTTC. The encoded protein is CASSPHHTGDQYF. The chain employs TRBV19 and TRBJ2-5, with 7 bases identical to TRBD1. The CDR3 loop spans 13 amino acids. Germline CDR1 is LNHDA and CDR2 is SQIVND (reference sequence). With V trimmed by 5 bases and J by 10 bases, 10 bases remained unmatched.

The chain employs TRBV2 and TRBJ2-6; possible D gene TRBD1, 6 bases. V was pared by 10 bases and J by 4 bases, with 14 bases between. This CDR3 is 14 amino acids long. CDR1 is SNHLY, CDR2 FYNNEI, per germline. The CDR3 nucleotides are TGTGCCAACCAACAGGGTAACGGGGCCAACGTCCTGACTTTC. It translates to CANQQGNGANVLTF.

V gene TRBV5-1 combines with J gene TRBJ2-2; 9 bases map to TRBD1. The V segment lost 2 bases and the J segment 3 bases; nucleotides outside the gene matches: 5. CDR1 SGHRS and CDR2 YFSETQ come from the germline V gene. This CDR3 is 16 amino acids long. In DNA, the CDR3 is TGCGCCAGCAGCTTTCCGGGACAGGGCGACACCGGGGAGCTGTTTTTT. Amino acid sequence: CASSFPGQGDTGELFF.

The chain joins TRBV5-5 to TRBJ2-1, with a weak D call TRBD1 (6 bases). Germline assignment: CDR1 SGHKS and CDR2 YYEKEE (reference sequence). This CDR3 has 16 amino acids. Between the trimmed V and J ends, which lost 2 bases and 15 bases, there was a span of 27 bases. The CDR3 protein is CASSLGLQGLTGQRFF. In nucleotides, the CDR3 is TGTGCCAGCAGCTTAGGTCTACAGGGCCTTACAGGGCAGCGGTTCTTC.

The genes are TRBV15 and TRBJ2-3; D is unclear. Germline values: CDR1 LNHNV, CDR2 YYDKDF (reference sequence). CDR3 length equals 17 residues. V was pared by 0 bases and J by 0 bases, with 13 bases between. The CDR3 nucleotides are TGTGCCACCAGCAGAGATTGGGTAGCCGGGAGCACAGATACGCAGTATTTT. Translation: CATSRDWVAGSTDTQYF.

This chain joins TRBV6-1 and TRBJ2-5; TRBD2 matches at 11 bases. CDR3 length: 17 amino acids. Germline V gene data show CDR1 as MNHNS and CDR2 as SASEGT. Trimming removed 2 bases from V and 3 bases from J; junction bases left unmatched: 8. CDR3 protein: CASSERLAGTVEETQYF. The CDR3 DNA sequence: TGTGCCAGCAGTGAACGACTAGCGGGGACTGTTGAAGAGACCCAGTACTTC.

The chain links TRBV3-1 (or the pseudogene TRBV3-2) to TRBJ1-1; 9 bases agree with TRBD1. CDR1 is LGHDT, CDR2 YNNKEL, per germline (reference sequence). There are 14 residues in the CDR3. V shed 4 bases, J shed 5 bases, and the junction held 5 bases outside the gene matches. The CDR3 coding sequence is TGTGCCAGCAGCCCCTGGGACAGGGATACTGAAGCTTTCTTT. Protein sequence: CASSPWDRDTEAFF.